One sample yielded the 30 T cell receptor beta chains listed below, sequenced in a study of T cells in Graves' hyperthyroidism and ophthalmopathy. The source material, RNA transcripts, was used to amplify TCR beta CDR3 regions. HTBI primers were used for first-round RT-PCR of the TCR CDR3. TCRdb re-called the multiplex PCR reads with MiXCR, one entry per CDR3 protein. The sample carries about 400,000 distinct CDR3 sequences, less than 20% recorded once. Source material: blood. These receptors were obtained from a woman aged 18-35 years with Graves' hyperthyroidism.

V is TRBV18 and J is TRBJ2-3, with 13 bases fitting TRBD2. This CDR3 has 18 amino acids. Germline CDR1 and CDR2: KGHSH and LQKENI. Germline trimming cut 3 bases from V and 0 bases from J; bases unmatched to any gene: 6. The CDR3 is CASSPQRTSGGSTDTQYF. CDR3 DNA sequence: TGTGCCAGCTCACCCCAACGGACTAGCGGGGGAAGCACAGATACGCAGTATTTT.

This clonotype was found a few times. The junction departs from germline at one end; a sequencing error may be responsible. V is TRBV11-2 and J is TRBJ2-3; D may be TRBD1 or TRBD2 (5 bases each). Germline CDR1 reads SGHAT; CDR2 reads FQNNGV. The CDR3 is 17 amino acids. The CDR3 DNA sequence: TGTGCCAGCAGCCCAAGCGGCCTAAACCGGGGCACAGATACGCAGTACTTT. Protein product: CASSPSGLNRGTDTQYF.

The chain joins TRBV9 to TRBJ2-1; 10 nucleotides line up with TRBD1. There are 16 residues in the CDR3. CDR1 is SGDLS and CDR2 is YYNGEE in the germline V gene. After removal of 1 base from V and 0 bases from J, the junction contained 1 base not matched to a gene. CDR3 in amino acids: CASSVRDRGSYNEQFF. For the CDR3, the DNA is TGTGCCAGCAGCGTAAGGGACAGGGGCTCCTACAATGAGCAGTTCTTC. Using reference TRBV9 and TRBJ2-1 for the parts outside the CDR3, the full variable domain is DSGVTQTPKHLITATGQRVTLRCSPRSGDLSVYWYQQSLDQGLQFLIQYYNGEERAKGNILERFSAQQFPDLHSELNLSSLELGDSALYFCASSVRDRGSYNEQFFGPGTRLTVL.

This clonotype was found many times. The V gene is TRBV27, the J gene TRBJ1-6; 9 bases fit TRBD1. Trimming cost V 5 bases and J 16 bases; bases outside gene matches: 9. The length of the CDR3 is 13 residues. Germline V gene data show CDR1 as MNHEY and CDR2 as SMNVEV (reference sequence). The CDR3 sequence is CASSPPGQGKLHF. The CDR3 coding sequence is TGTGCCAGCAGTCCTCCGGGACAGGGCAAACTCCACTTT.

About this clonotype itself: With a much larger clone just one base away, this may be a read error. The V gene is TRBV12-3 or TRBV12-4, the J gene TRBJ2-3; TRBD2 matches 8 bases. The CDR3 covers 15 residues. J gave up 1 base and V 7 bases, and 7 bases lay outside the gene matches. This chain's CDR3 is CASTRTGGGTDTQYF. The DNA of the CDR3 is TGTGCCAGCACCCGAACGGGGGGGGGCACAGATACGCAGTATTTT.

The table lists this clonotype with a few counts. This clone may be a read error of a much larger clone one base away. CDR3 in amino acids: CASSPGFALAIQETQYF. CDR3 coding DNA: TGTGCCAGCAGCCCCGGGTTTGCCCTGGCCATCCAAGAGACCCAGTACTTC. This chain joins TRBV7-9 and TRBJ2-5; D uncertain. This CDR3 region has 17 residues. Germline values: CDR1 SEHNR, CDR2 FQNEAQ (reference sequence). Trimming cost V 5 bases and J 1 base, with 20 bases left between them.

At least ten counts were recorded for this clonotype. J is TRBJ1-1 and V is TRBV7-9, with D possibly being TRBD1 (5 bases). The CDR3 consists of 14 residues. Germline V CDR1 and CDR2: SEHNR, FQNEAQ (reference sequence). The V gene lost 5 bases and the J gene lost 0 bases, with 10 bases spanning the gap. CDR3 nucleotide sequence: TGTGCCAGCAGCGCCGGGGCGGTGAACACTGAAGCTTTCTTT. This encodes CASSAGAVNTEAFF.

This clonotype was seen at least ten times. J is TRBJ1-1 and V is TRBV12-3 or TRBV12-4; 10 nucleotides align to TRBD1. The V and J ends lost 5 bases and 2 bases, in that order; junction bases with no gene match: 5. The CDR3 consists of 15 residues. In nucleotides, the CDR3 is TGTGCCAGCAGTCCGTCGACAGGGGGCAACACTGAAGCTTTCTTT. Encoded protein: CASSPSTGGNTEAFF.

This clonotype appeared many times. V is TRBV18 and J is TRBJ1-2; D gene unclear. V gave up 6 bases and J gave up 3 bases, with 14 bases separating them. Germline V gene data show CDR1 as KGHSH and CDR2 as LQKENI. This CDR3 is 14 amino acids long. In DNA, the CDR3 is TGTGCCAGCTCGCCTGAACAGACGCACTATGGCTACACCTTC. Its translation is CASSPEQTHYGYTF.

This clonotype was observed at least ten times. This rearrangement joins TRBV19 to TRBJ1-2, with 9 bases fitting TRBD1. Germline V gene data show CDR1 as LNHDA and CDR2 as SQIVND (reference sequence). J lost 5 bases, V lost 7 bases, and 8 bases had no gene match. The CDR3 covers 14 residues. The CDR3 nucleotides read TGTGCCAGTACCGCGGGCGACAGGGGGTATGGCTACACCTTC. Protein product: CASTAGDRGYGYTF.

The genes are TRBV9 and TRBJ2-1; 14 nucleotides agree with TRBD2. V was pared by 0 bases and J by 2 bases, with 16 bases of the junction left unmatched. Germline assignment: CDR1 SGDLS and CDR2 YYNGEE. The CDR3 totals 22 residues. CDR3 coding DNA: TGTGCCAGCAGCGTAGCATTGGGACTAGCGGGGGCAAGCGGGCCTACCTACAATGAGCAGTTCTTC. Its translation is CASSVALGLAGASGPTYNEQFF.

The gene calls are TRBV20-1 and TRBJ2-5; 8 bases agree with TRBD1. The CDR3 consists of 14 residues. Germline V gene sequence: CDR1 DFQATT, CDR2 SNEGSKA (reference sequence). The ends lost 0 bases at V and 4 bases at J; junction bases unmatched: 4. As DNA, the CDR3 is TGCAGTGCTAGAGATCGACAGGGGAGAGAGACCCAGTACTTC. Translation: CSARDRQGRETQYF.

This clonotype was seen only a few times. The chain has TRBV9 and TRBJ2-3; 10 nucleotides line up with TRBD2. The CDR3 runs to 17 residues. CDR1 is SGDLS, CDR2 YYNGEE, per germline. Germline trimming cut 3 bases from V and 4 bases from J; bases unmatched to any gene: 11. The CDR3 is CASSGEGLAGAPDTQYF. DNA of the CDR3: TGTGCCAGCAGCGGGGAGGGCCTAGCGGGAGCCCCAGATACGCAGTATTTT.

The chain links TRBV18 to TRBJ1-1; 7 bases fit TRBD1. V was pared by 0 bases and J by 6 bases, with 4 bases of the junction left unmatched. CDR3 size: 14 residues. Looked up from germline, CDR1 is KGHSH and CDR2 is LQKENI. The CDR3 nucleotides are TGTGCCAGCTCACCACCGGACAGGCGCGCTGAAGCTTTCTTT. This codes for CASSPPDRRAEAFF.

The gene calls are TRBV4-1 and TRBJ1-5, with D unclear. The CDR3 loop spans 14 amino acids. Trimming took off 3 bases at V and 6 bases at J, with 12 bases between the two ends. The germline V gene has CDR1 MGHRA and CDR2 YSYEKL. The CDR3 region is CASSHPGNGQPQHF. The CDR3 DNA reads TGCGCCAGCAGCCACCCGGGGAACGGTCAGCCCCAGCATTTT.

This clonotype was counted ten times or more. V is TRBV9 and J is TRBJ1-5, with TRBD1 matching 8 bases. V dropped 2 bases and J dropped 4; count of bases not matched to a gene: 5. The CDR3 has 15 amino acids. Germline CDR1 SGDLS, CDR2 YYNGEE. DNA for the CDR3: TGTGCCAGCAGCGTCGGACAGGGAGGGAATCAGCCCCAGCATTTT. It is translated as CASSVGQGGNQPQHF.

This chain joins TRBV6-5 and TRBJ1-5, with unresolved D. Germline loops: CDR1 MNHEY, CDR2 SVGAGI. This CDR3 region has 13 residues. Trimming removed 2 bases at V and 4 bases at J, with 6 bases between. This CDR3 reads CASSYNWNQPQHF. The CDR3 DNA is TGTGCCAGCAGTTACAATTGGAATCAGCCCCAGCATTTT.

A word on this clonotype: A single base separates this from a much larger clone, so it may be a read error. Since no conserved phenylalanine or tryptophan closes the CDR3, a read error is the likely cause. This rearrangement joins TRBV6-9 to TRBJ2-2; TRBD1 matches 7 bases. The V and J ends lost 3 bases and 3 bases, in that order; junction bases with no gene match: 7. CDR3 length: 16 amino acids. Germline V lookup: CDR1 MNHGY, CDR2 SVAAGI. In DNA, the CDR3 is TGTGCCAGCAGTTACGCCCCGGGACAGCACACCGGGGAGCTGTTTCTT. Its protein product is CASSYAPGQHTGELFL.

This clonotype was recorded many times. The J gene is TRBJ2-3, the V gene TRBV5-1, with D perhaps matching TRBD1 or TRBD2 (5 bases each). Germline V CDR1 and CDR2: SGHRS, YFSETQ. With 0 bases removed from V and 8 bases from J, the gap between germline ends came to 22 bases. The CDR3 has 17 residues. The CDR3 sequence is CASSLDGDGGFGGTQYF. CDR3 DNA sequence: TGCGCCAGCAGCTTGGACGGGGACGGTGGATTTGGGGGTACGCAGTATTTT. Full variable domain (remainder filled in from reference TRBV5-1 and TRBJ2-3): KAGVTQTPRYLIKTRGQQVTLSCSPISGHRSVSWYQQTPGQGLQFLFEYFSETQRNKGNFPGRFSGRQFSNSRSEMNVSTLELGDSALYLCASSLDGDGGFGGTQYFGPGTRLTVL.

This clonotype was recorded at least ten times. The CDR3 region is CASSHRRTGSPYEQYF. The CDR3 bases are TGTGCCAGCAGTCATAGAAGGACAGGGAGCCCCTACGAGCAGTACTTC. V usage is TRBV27 and J usage is TRBJ2-7; 8 nucleotides match TRBD1. CDR1 is MNHEY, CDR2 SMNVEV, per germline (reference sequence). CDR3 length equals 16 residues. V was pared by 5 bases and J by 2 bases, with 11 bases of the junction left unmatched.

This clonotype was observed at least ten times. The chain is built from TRBV7-8 and TRBJ1-3, with TRBD1 identical over 12 bases. After removal of 6 bases from V and 0 bases from J, the junction contained 6 bases not matched to a gene. CDR3 length: 17 amino acids. From germline, CDR1 is SGHVS and CDR2 FQNEAQ. The CDR3 bases are TGTGCCAGCAGGGGGACAGGGGGCCTCTCCTCTGGAAACACCATATATTTT. It codes for CASRGTGGLSSGNTIYF.

CDR3 amino acids: CSARDWVDTQYF. The CDR3 nucleotides are TGCAGTGCTAGAGATTGGGTAGATACGCAGTATTTT. The chain links TRBV20-1 to TRBJ2-3; D is ambiguous. The CDR3 has 12 amino acids. Germline values: CDR1 DFQATT, CDR2 SNEGSKA (reference sequence). Trimming cost V 0 bases and J 5 bases, with 6 bases left between them.

The table lists this clonotype with many counts. This chain links TRBV15 with TRBJ1-1, with D perhaps matching TRBD1 (6 bases). CDR3 length: 18 residues. V lost 2 bases, J lost 7 bases, and 26 bases lay in between. Per the germline V gene, CDR1 is LNHNV and CDR2 is YYDKDF (reference sequence). For the CDR3, the DNA is TGTGCCACCAGCAGACGAGGTGGGACATCGTGGCTGATGGGTGAAGCTTTCTTT. This codes for CATSRRGGTSWLMGEAFF.

The genes are TRBV9 and TRBJ2-1, with 10 bases aligning to TRBD2. The J segment lost 9 bases and the V segment lost 2 bases, leaving 5 bases of the junction unmatched. The CDR3 runs to 14 residues. The germline gives CDR1 SGDLS, CDR2 YYNGEE. CDR3 sequence (DNA): TGTGCCAGCAGCGTCAGCGGGGGGGCAGGTGAGCAGTTCTTC. It is translated as CASSVSGGAGEQFF.

This chain connects TRBV7-9 to TRBJ2-3; D is ambiguous. Germline values: CDR1 SEHNR, CDR2 FQNEAQ (reference sequence). The CDR3 has 14 amino acids. With 2 bases removed from V and 7 bases from J, the gap between germline ends came to 13 bases. The CDR3 protein is CASSLMSTANTQYF. In DNA form, the CDR3 reads TGTGCCAGCAGCTTAATGTCTACCGCCAATACGCAGTATTTT.

In its sample, this clonotype was seen many times. The V and J genes are TRBV12-3 or TRBV12-4 and TRBJ2-1; 7 bases align to TRBD2. CDR3 length: 12 amino acids. V lost 6 bases to trimming and J lost 7 bases; unmatched junction nucleotides: 3. In nucleotides, the CDR3 is TGTGCCAGCAGCGGGGGGTTAAATGAGCAGTTCTTC. This translates into CASSGGLNEQFF.

The sample holds many counts of this clonotype. The rearrangement joins TRBV14 to TRBJ2-1; possibly TRBD2 for D (7 bases). This CDR3 has 16 residues. Germline CDR1 is SGHDN and CDR2 is FVKESK. The V end was cut by 1 base, the J end by 4 bases, with 14 bases between. The CDR3 region has the DNA TGTGCCAGCAGCCAAGCGCGGGGGCCCATTTACAATGAGCAGTTCTTC. Encoded protein: CASSQARGPIYNEQFF.

Only a few counts were recorded for this clonotype. V usage is TRBV20-1 and J usage is TRBJ2-2; D not certain. The CDR3 is 13 amino acids. The ends were cut back, 3 bases at V and 6 bases at J, with 11 bases in the middle. Looked up from germline, CDR1 is DFQATT and CDR2 is SNEGSKA (reference sequence). The CDR3 region has the DNA TGCAGTGCTAGGAGCCCCCTGGCCGGGGAGCTGTTTTTT. The encoded protein is CSARSPLAGELFF.

This clonotype has ten or more counts. The chain is built from TRBV6-1 and TRBJ2-7, with no clear D. The V and J ends lost 5 bases and 1 base respectively, with 15 bases between them. CDR3 length: 15 residues. The germline CDR1 and CDR2 sequences are MNHNS and SASEGT. The CDR3: CASSYRTPGSYEQYF. The DNA of the CDR3 is TGTGCCAGCAGTTATCGGACCCCTGGATCCTACGAGCAGTACTTC.

The chain combines TRBV12-3 or TRBV12-4 with TRBJ1-2; 7 bases map to TRBD1. V lost 10 bases to trimming and J lost 7 bases; unmatched junction nucleotides: 9. The CDR3 extends over 12 amino acids. The CDR3 DNA reads TGTGCCACCCGAGAAGGGGGCCGTGGCTACACCTTC. This gives the protein CATREGGRGYTF.